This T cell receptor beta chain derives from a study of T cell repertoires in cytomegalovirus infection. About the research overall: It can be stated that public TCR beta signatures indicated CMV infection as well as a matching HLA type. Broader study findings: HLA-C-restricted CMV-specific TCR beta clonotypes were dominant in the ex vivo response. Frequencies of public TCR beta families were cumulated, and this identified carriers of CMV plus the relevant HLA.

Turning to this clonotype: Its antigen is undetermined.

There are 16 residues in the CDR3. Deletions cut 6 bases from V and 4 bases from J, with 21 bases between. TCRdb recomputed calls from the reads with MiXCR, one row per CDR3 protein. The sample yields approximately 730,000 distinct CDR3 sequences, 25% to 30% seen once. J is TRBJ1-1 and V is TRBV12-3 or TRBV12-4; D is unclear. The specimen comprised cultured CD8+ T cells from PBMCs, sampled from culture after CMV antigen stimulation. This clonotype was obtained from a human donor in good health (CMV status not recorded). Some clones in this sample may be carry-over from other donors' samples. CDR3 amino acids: CASSPGEVRFGTEAFF. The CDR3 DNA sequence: TGTGCCAGCAGCCCCGGGGAGGTAAGGTTTGGCACTGAAGCTTTCTTT.